This T cell receptor (beta chain) was obtained from a study of molecular identifiers for immune sequencing clone quantification. Trimming took 5 bases from V and 3 from J, leaving 20 bases between them. The CDR3 consists of 17 residues. Looked up from germline, CDR1 is SGHVS and CDR2 is FNYEAQ. The study, taken as a whole, reports: Identical TCR molecules can share a barcode, and this sharing could underestimate highly expanded clone sizes. Whereas clones above 20 RNA copies held under 1% of naive-cell molecules, they held over 98% of effector molecules.

Bulk TCR libraries were made with methods that had been previously described and with listed TCR primers. A single record per CDR3 protein comes from TCRdb applying MiXCR to the PCR reads. Of about half a million distinct CDR3 sequences listed, about 25% were seen once; the top ten hold just over 0.75%. CD8+CD4-CCR7+CD45RA+ cells were sorted as naive CD8 T cells. In this sample, this clonotype turned up a few times. Its specificity is unknown. This chain joins TRBV7-6 and TRBJ1-3; perhaps TRBD1 as D (6 bases). The sequenced material came from naive CD8+ T cells from blood, with Jurkat cell RNA spiked in. Indicated subset: FACS-sorted CD8+CD4-CCR7+CD45RA+ naive T cells. This clonotype was obtained from a human donor in good health. Some libraries in this study had Jurkat cell RNA spiked in. The chain's CDR3 is CASSPNPQGNRGNTIYF. The CDR3, as DNA: TGTGCCAGCAGCCCCAACCCACAGGGCAACCGTGGAAACACCATATATTTT.